This entry is about one T cell receptor (beta chain). Its target is not known. This record comes from a study of graft-versus-host responses after intestinal transplantation. Overall study context: Each of the recipients got a multivisceral, liver-intestinal, or isolated intestinal transplant. Uniformly, recipients were administered anti-thymocyte globulin induction with subsequent tacrolimus and steroids for two to three years. Overall study results and limits: Early post-transplant HvG declines were associated with peak circulating GvH clone levels. The presence of high graft-versus-host to host-versus-graft clonal ratios in allografts characterized patients with graft-donor T cell macrochimerism.

Measured with immunoSEQ multiplex PCR; TCRdb has only the in-frame clones, and not every one. Of over 70,000 clones listed, almost 90% are singletons. The material sequenced was unstimulated CD8+ T cells sorted from spleen or lymph node cells, taken before transplant. This clonotype was sampled from a human donor who was the organ donor for an intestinal transplant.

As DNA, the CDR3 is TGTGCCAGTAGTGGACACCCTAGCGGTGAGCAGTTCTTC. It translates to CASSGHPSGEQFF. The chain combines TRBV19 with TRBJ2-1; 7 nucleotides agree with TRBD2. With V trimmed by 5 bases and J by 9 bases, 7 bases remained unmatched. The germline gives CDR1 LNHDA, CDR2 SQIVND (reference sequence). The CDR3 contains 13 residues. The full variable domain, in which reference TRBV19 and TRBJ2-1 provide the parts outside the CDR3, is DGGITQSPKYLFRKEGQNVTLSCEQNLNHDAMYWYRQDPGQGLRLIYYSQIVNDFQKGDIAEGYSVSREKKESFPLTVTSAQKNPTAFYLCASSGHPSGEQFFGPGTRLTVL.